This T cell receptor (beta chain) was retrieved from a study of response to subunit inactivated influenza vaccine (dated by TCRdb to about 2018). In the study overall: The study used deep quantitative T cell receptor repertoire profiling to track responses to a trivalent subunit inactivated influenza vaccine.

This clonotype was observed a few times. There is no known antigen for this receptor. The input lacks base qualities; no much larger clone sits a single base away. The investigation overall reported the following: According to the authors, only a limited number of new T cells may be recruited by each seasonal influenza vaccination.

The CDR3 has 16 amino acids, counting the end cysteine and phenylalanine. Only the CDR3 part of the read is kept: 48 bases, read in frame from the first base. From a lookup of the germline V gene, CDR1 and CDR2 are MDHEN and SYDVKM. V ends up 3 bases short and J 2 bases short, with an unmatched junction base count of 9. Preparation of the library involved RT-PCR. TCRdb names Illumina HiSeq 2500 as the instrument used. TCRdb reran the public reads through fastp at Q25 and MiXCR, keeping productive beta chains. Under each unique CDR3 protein, matching rows form one entry showing the most common genes and DNA. The sample contains 650,000 to 850,000 distinct CDR3 sequences, approximately 15% of them found a single time. The ten biggest clones cover 5.5% to 7% of the sample.

The sequence derives from a man between 50 and 59 years old who received an inactivated influenza vaccine. Donor details come from another sample of the same person, matched by shared clones. The sequenced sample was PBMCs from blood, obtained 14 to 15 days before vaccination. The V and J genes are TRBV28 and TRBJ2-5; 7 of the junction bases match TRBD2. The CDR3 loop reads CASSFSGLVDQETQYF. In nucleotides, the sequence is TGTGCCAGCAGTTTCTCTGGACTAGTTGATCAAGAGACCCAGTACTTC.